This TCR beta chain is drawn from a study of blood T cell repertoires in COVID-19. Study context: Sites in the United States, Italy and Spain provided acute and convalescent COVID-19 samples.

Source study methods: It was from reference gene primer amplification that nucleated cell counts were estimated. Assay used: immunoSEQ multiplex PCR; TCRdb lists only in-frame clones, some missing. The D gene and trimming were derived from the DNA, and the V and J assignments and clone size from that table. Among more than 150,000 clones, 70% to 85% were seen once, and the ten largest hold 17%. Categorization into cohorts depended on clinical history that participants reported. This CDR3 comprises 13 residues. Trimming left V 5 bases short and J 1 base short, with 8 bases between. Germline V gene sequence: CDR1 SNHLY, CDR2 FYNNEI.

V and J are TRBV2 and TRBJ1-1; tentatively, D is TRBD1 (5 bases). The receptor comes from a woman aged 45-65 years who had recovered from COVID-19. Sequences were obtained from PBMCs or T cells enriched from blood (not recorded which). As DNA, the CDR3 is TGTGCCAGCAGTCCGGACACGAACACTGAAGCTTTCTTT. Its translation is CASSPDTNTEAFF.